This entry concerns a single T cell receptor (beta chain). V dropped 6 bases and J dropped 0; count of bases not matched to a gene: 1. From germline, CDR1 is MNHNS and CDR2 SASEGT. This CDR3 is built from 13 residues. The assay was immunoSEQ multiplex PCR, and TCRdb's table has in-frame clones only and misses some. The sample carries more than 12,000 clones, 72% recorded once. The sample is drawn from a study of radiotherapy plus CTLA-4 blockade in lung cancer. The sample in question was peripheral blood, obtained from a patient treated with radiotherapy plus ipilimumab. The J gene is TRBJ1-2, the V gene TRBV6-1, with 7 bases matching TRBD1. This TCR was sampled from a human donor with non-small cell lung cancer whose response to radiotherapy plus ipilimumab could not be evaluated. CDR3 bases: TGTGCCAGCAGGGGACAGACTAACTATGGCTACACCTTC. Translating it yields CASRGQTNYGYTF.